The TCR beta chain described here comes from a study of synovial regulatory T cells in juvenile arthritis (dated by TCRdb to between 2014 and 2016). Regarding the complete study: Among the sequenced patients, three were classified as therapy-naive, methotrexate plus infliximab was given to one, methotrexate was given to 5 to 7, and treatment information was unavailable for one. Using matched patient samples, the researchers compared TCRbeta CDR3 repertoires across three groups: blood iaTreg cells, other blood Treg cells and synovial fluid Treg cells. Effector T cell subsets were also sequenced in the study cohort for comparisons, but only blood and synovial fluid Treg cells are covered by the Treg dataset alone. Treg and Teff subsets from approximately ten JIA patients with active disease were included in the TCR repertoire comparisons.

TCR repertoire donors were about eleven juvenile idiopathic arthritis patients with active disease who had not reached inactive disease, 3 polyarticular and 8 oligoarticular. The TCR-sequenced patients had a median age of about 12 years (range roughly 2.1-22.9) and median disease duration of roughly seven years (range 0.2-19.1). Samples for TCR repertoire analysis were collected at two centres in Italy. Peripheral blood mononuclear cells were separated on a Histopaque-1077 density gradient and then cryopreserved in approximately 90% FCS with approximately 10% DMSO. The library was generated by the immunoSEQ multiplex PCR assay. TCRbeta CDR3 sequencing was performed by Adaptive Biotechnologies. From the authors' description of their analysis: Repertoire similarity was assessed using the Chao-modified Jaccard index and the median clonotype overlap from 200 random subsamples at equal sample size. The similarity analyses were run on either productive nucleotide sequences or amino acid sequences translated in silico. Hierarchical clustering with single linkage and t-SNE based on Chao-modified Jaccard distances were used to compare repertoires. Repertoire diversity was quantified with the Renyi index, after sample size normalisation, across a range of alpha values. The table comes from immuneACCESS by way of TCRdb, which keeps in-frame sequences with V and J called. Part of the clones is missing from these tables; in studies checked, under half for an unresolved V gene and the rest for unknown reasons. Clonal size and the V and J genes are those of that table, whereas D and trimming came from the DNA. This sample's table has entries for about 10,000 clones. Of the sample, roughly 0.9% falls within the top ten clones.

Overall study results and their limits: Lower TCR diversity was observed in blood iaTreg cells than in other blood Treg cells, consistent with antigen-driven expansion. iaTreg TCR repertoires were largely private across patients and partially overlapped with synovial Teff and blood CPL repertoires. More CDR3 sequences were shared by synovial Treg cells with iaTreg cells than with other blood Treg cells, and a closer relation was confirmed by Chao-Jaccard similarity.

In the case of this clone: The antigen this receptor binds is unknown.

The receptor was isolated from a donor between 2 and 29 years old with juvenile idiopathic arthritis. The specimen was Treg cells from blood. What this sample's cell subset or site label stands for: remaining (HLA-DR-negative) circulating blood Treg cells.

The CDR3 region: CASRKTGFNYGYTF. The chain is encoded by TRBV19 joined to TRBJ1-2; lacking DNA, the TRBD1 call made by TCRdb goes unchecked. The CDR3 goes from the cysteine to the phenylalanine over 14 residues. DNA is not recorded here. From the germline V gene (reference sequence), CDR1 is LNHDA and CDR2 is SQIVND.